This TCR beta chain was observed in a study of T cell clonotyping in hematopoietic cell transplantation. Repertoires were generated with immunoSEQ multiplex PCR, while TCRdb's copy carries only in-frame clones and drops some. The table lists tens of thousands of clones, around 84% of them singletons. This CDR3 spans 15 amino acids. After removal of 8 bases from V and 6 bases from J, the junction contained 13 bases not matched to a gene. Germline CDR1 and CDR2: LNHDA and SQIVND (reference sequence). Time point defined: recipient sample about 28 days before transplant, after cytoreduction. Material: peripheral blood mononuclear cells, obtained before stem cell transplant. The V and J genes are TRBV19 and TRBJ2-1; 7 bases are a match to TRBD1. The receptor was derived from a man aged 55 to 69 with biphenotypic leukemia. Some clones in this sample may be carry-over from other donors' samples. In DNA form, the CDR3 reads TGTGCCAGTTCAACCGGGACAGTTGGGGGCAATGAGCAGTTCTTC. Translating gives CASSTGTVGGNEQFF.